A selection of T cell receptor beta chains follows, all from one sample in a study of CD8+ T cells in alopecia areata. The assay was immunoSEQ multiplex PCR, and TCRdb's table has in-frame clones only and misses some. The sample includes 120,000 or so clones, around 60% of them seen just once. Sequencing was performed on CD4+ T cells sorted from blood, taken at week 4, from a patient treated with tofacitinib. Receptor source: a human donor with alopecia areata. CDR3s include the opening cysteine and the closing phenylalanine or tryptophan. D genes are given only for firm matches. Expanded clones are given a class, and other clones once, few, many or no size at all.

J | V | D | size | CDR3 | DNA
TRBJ2-5 | TRBV27 | TRBD2 | few | CASSLFGLAGGQETQYF | TGTGCCAGCAGTTTATTCGGACTAGCGGGAGGGCAAGAGACCCAGTACTTC
TRBJ2-1 | TRBV6-6 | TRBD1 | . | CASSYRTGVELNEQFF | TGTGCCAGCAGTTACCGGACAGGAGTAGAACTCAATGAGCAGTTCTTC
TRBJ2-7 | TRBV5-4 | . | . | CASSTLGSEYSYEQYF | TGTGCCAGCAGCACATTAGGTTCGGAATACTCCTACGAGCAGTACTTC
TRBJ2-1 | TRBV6-5 | . | . | CASSYLAKKQFF | TGTGCCAGCAGTTATTTAGCAAAAAAGCAGTTCTTC
TRBJ1-1 | TRBV5-1 | . | . | CASSSLNSRADEAFF | TGCGCCAGCAGCTCGCTAAATTCCAGAGCAGATGAAGCTTTCTTT
TRBJ1-1 | TRBV29-1 | . | . | CSVWGGAEAFF | TGCAGCGTGTGGGGAGGGGCGGAAGCTTTCTTT
TRBJ2-2 | TRBV15 | TRBD2 | . | CATSRGPGTSATGELFF | TGTGCCACCAGCAGAGGGCCCGGGACTAGCGCCACCGGGGAGCTGTTTTTT
TRBJ2-2 | TRBV5-4 | . | . | CASSQDAIGASNTGELFF | TGTGCCAGCAGCCAAGACGCGATCGGGGCCTCGAACACCGGGGAGCTGTTTTTT
TRBJ2-1 | TRBV4-3 | . | . | CASSQDRLTYEQFF | TGCGCCAGCAGCCAAGATAGACTCACCTATGAGCAGTTCTTC
TRBJ1-5 | TRBV19 | . | . | CASTTGQVGEPQHF | TGTGCCAGTACCACTGGGCAGGTCGGGGAGCCCCAGCATTTT
TRBJ1-5 | TRBV19 | . | once | CASSIRDEEPQHF | TGTGCCAGTAGTATCAGGGATGAGGAGCCCCAGCATTTT
TRBJ2-2 | TRBV28 | . | . | CASSFPKTRIPFGELFF | TGTGCCAGCAGCTTTCCGAAAACTCGGATACCCTTTGGGGAGCTGTTTTTT
TRBJ2-3 | TRBV5-1 | . | . | CASSLFGEDTQYF | TGCGCCAGCAGCTTGTTTGGGGAAGATACGCAGTATTTT
TRBJ2-5 | TRBV7-9 | . | few | CASSPSSGVWTQYF | TGTGCCAGCAGTCCAAGCTCGGGAGTATGGACCCAGTACTTC
TRBJ1-5 | TRBV18 | TRBD1 | . | CASSPDRGLDQPQHF | TGTGCCAGCTCACCCGACAGGGGGCTCGATCAGCCCCAGCATTTT
TRBJ2-5 | TRBV9 | TRBD1 | . | CASSDTGTGQETQYF | TGTGCCAGCAGCGATACTGGGACAGGCCAAGAGACCCAGTACTTC
TRBJ2-1 | TRBV28 | TRBD2 | . | CASRVTSGRNEQFF | TGTGCCAGCAGGGTTACTAGCGGGAGGAATGAGCAGTTCTTC
TRBJ2-1 | TRBV7-2 | TRBD2 | . | CASSHSGREAEQFF | TGTGCCAGCAGCCATAGCGGGAGGGAGGCTGAGCAGTTCTTC
TRBJ2-5 | TRBV29-1 | TRBD2 | . | CSVVAGGLGETQYF | TGCAGCGTTGTAGCGGGAGGGCTCGGGGAGACCCAGTACTTC
TRBJ1-2 | TRBV29-1 | . | . | CSVAGVGGYTF | TGCAGCGTTGCGGGGGTGGGAGGCTACACCTTC
TRBJ1-2 | TRBV4-1 | . | . | CASSQASGNANYGYTF | TGCGCCAGCAGCCAAGCTTCGGGCAATGCTAACTATGGCTACACCTTC
TRBJ1-2 | TRBV2 | TRBD1 | . | CASNTGTAYGYTF | TGTGCCAGCAATACCGGGACAGCTTATGGCTACACCTTC
TRBJ2-5 | TRBV20-1 | . | . | CSASTGETQYF | TGCAGTGCTAGTACTGGGGAGACCCAGTACTTC
TRBJ2-7 | TRBV18 | . | few | CASSPPRGPPYEQYF | TGTGCCAGCTCACCACCGCGGGGCCCGCCCTACGAGCAGTACTTC
TRBJ2-2 | TRBV28 | . | . | CASSASGDTGELFF | TGTGCCAGCAGTGCCTCCGGGGACACCGGGGAGCTGTTTTTT
TRBJ1-2 | TRBV2 | . | few | CASSPVRGAARGYTF | TGTGCCAGCAGTCCGGTCCGAGGGGCCGCTAGAGGCTACACCTTC
TRBJ1-2 | TRBV30 | . | . | CAWQGINYGYTF | TGTGCCTGGCAGGGAATCAACTATGGCTACACCTTC
TRBJ1-3 | TRBV29-1 | . | . | CSGQTESGNTIYF | TGCAGCGGGCAGACAGAATCTGGAAACACCATATATTTT
TRBJ2-7 | TRBV10-3 | . | . | CAISPRDGYSYEQYF | TGTGCCATCAGCCCCCGGGACGGATATTCCTACGAGCAGTACTTC
TRBJ1-1 | TRBV27 | . | . | CASSLEAETEAFF | TGTGCCAGCAGTTTAGAGGCGGAGACTGAAGCTTTCTTT
TRBJ1-6 | TRBV6-6 | . | . | CASSYSTGMGSPLHF | TGTGCCAGCAGTTACTCGACGGGGATGGGTTCACCCCTCCACTTT
TRBJ2-5 | TRBV5-1 | . | . | CASSLGAGAFQETQYF | TGCGCCAGCAGCTTAGGCGCGGGGGCTTTCCAAGAGACCCAGTACTTC
TRBJ2-5 | TRBV28 | . | few | CASRSTGRETQYF | TGTGCCAGCAGATCTACGGGGAGGGAGACCCAGTACTTC
TRBJ2-7 | TRBV5-1 | . | . | CASSRSNDYEQYF | TGCGCCAGCAGCCGGTCTAACGACTACGAGCAGTACTTC
TRBJ1-2 | TRBV23-1 | TRBD1 | . | CASSQSNYIPRGQVSLRTF | TGCGCCAGCAGTCAATCGAATTACATTCCGAGGGGACAGGTATCGCTAAGGACCTTC
TRBJ1-2 | TRBV7-9 | . | . | CASSPAFSSGYTF | TGTGCCAGCAGCCCTGCTTTTAGCTCTGGCTACACCTTC
TRBJ1-1 | TRBV28 | . | . | CASSSPSGHANTEAFF | TGTGCCAGCAGTTCCCCCTCGGGACACGCTAACACTGAAGCTTTCTTT
TRBJ1-5 | TRBV7-2 | . | few | CASSVRGDQPQHF | TGTGCCAGCAGCGTGCGGGGGGATCAGCCCCAGCATTTT
TRBJ2-3 | TRBV10-2 | . | . | CASLKVADTQYF | TGCGCCAGCCTGAAAGTTGCAGATACGCAGTATTTT
TRBJ2-7 | TRBV28 | . | few | CATKARFVEQYF | TGTGCCACCAAAGCTCGGTTCGTCGAGCAGTACTTC
TRBJ1-1 | TRBV5-1 | . | . | CASSLSGPRNTEAFF | TGCGCCAGCAGCTTGTCGGGACCCAGAAACACTGAAGCTTTCTTT
TRBJ2-3 | TRBV29-1 | TRBD1 | . | CSAEPGQGTDTQYF | TGCAGCGCTGAGCCCGGACAGGGGACAGATACGCAGTATTTT
TRBJ2-7 | TRBV5-1 | . | . | CASSAGQSSYEQYF | TGCGCCAGCAGCGCGGGACAGAGCTCCTACGAGCAGTACTTC
TRBJ2-1 | TRBV5-4 | TRBD2 | few | CASSAGLAGGRYNEQFF | TGTGCCAGCAGCGCGGGACTAGCGGGGGGGCGTTACAATGAGCAGTTCTTC
TRBJ2-6 | TRBV4-2 | TRBD1 | few | CASSQGDRISGANVLTF | TGTGCCAGCAGCCAAGGGGACAGGATATCTGGGGCCAACGTCCTGACTTTC
TRBJ1-2 | TRBV27 | . | once | CASSSTPTGKATF | TGTGCCAGCAGTTCTACCCCAACAGGGAAGGCCACCTTC
TRBJ1-2 | TRBV23-1 | . | . | CASSYWARNSYGYTF | TGCGCCAGCAGCTATTGGGCCAGGAATAGCTATGGCTACACCTTC
TRBJ1-1 | TRBV25-1 | . | . | CASSEGEKAFF | TGTGCCAGCAGTGAGGGGGAGAAAGCTTTCTTT
TRBJ2-5 | TRBV7-2 | . | . | CASSLQGKETQYF | TGTGCCAGCAGCTTACAAGGGAAAGAGACCCAGTACTTC
TRBJ1-4 | TRBV30 | . | . | CAWGGLRGEKLFF | TGTGCCTGGGGCGGACTAAGGGGTGAAAAACTGTTTTTT
TRBJ2-1 | TRBV27 | . | . | CASSLGTGHFMFF | TGTGCCAGCAGTTTAGGTACGGGACATTTTATGTTCTTC
TRBJ2-7 | TRBV10-3 | . | . | CAISALVGPYEQYF | TGTGCCATCAGTGCCCTAGTAGGGCCCTACGAGCAGTACTTC